Below are 3 T cell receptor beta chains sequenced from a single sample in a study of blood T cell repertoires in COVID-19. Measured with immunoSEQ multiplex PCR; TCRdb has only the in-frame clones, and not every one. The table shows about 410,000 clones, with roughly 87% occurring only once. The sequencing input was PBMCs or T cells enriched from blood (not recorded which). The receptors come from a man younger than 35 who had recovered from COVID-19.

The rearrangement uses TRBV18 and TRBJ2-5; TRBD1 is a possible D gene (5 bases). CDR1 and CDR2 from the germline V gene are KGHSH and LQKENI. The V end was cut by 3 bases, the J end by 4 bases, with 15 bases between. The CDR3 consists of 15 residues. The CDR3 is CASSPSTVVLETQYF. The CDR3 DNA follows: TGTGCCAGCTCACCGTCGACAGTAGTCCTAGAGACCCAGTACTTC.

The chain uses TRBV11-3 and TRBJ2-2, with D possibly being TRBD2 (6 bases). This CDR3 comprises 14 residues. Germline V lookup: CDR1 SGHNT, CDR2 YENEEA. Deletions cut 5 bases from V and 5 bases from J, with 12 bases between. In nucleotides, the CDR3 is TGTGCCAGCAGCGTAACGGCGGGGACCGGGGAGCTGTTTTTT. This encodes CASSVTAGTGELFF. The full variable domain, with the rest looked up from reference TRBV11-3 and TRBJ2-2, is EAGVVQSPRYKIIEKKQPVAFWCNPISGHNTLYWYLQNLGQGPELLIRYENEEAVDDSQLPKDRFSAERLKGVDSTLKIQPAELGDSAVYLCASSVTAGTGELFFGEGSRLTVL.

The count of this clone is one. The chain combines TRBV10-2 with TRBJ2-1; tentatively, D is TRBD2 (5 bases). This CDR3 comprises 19 residues. V shed 3 bases and J shed 15 bases, with 36 bases lying between them. Germline-derived CDR1 and CDR2 are WSHSY and SAAADI. The CDR3 protein is CASSDARDQISDPKFHLFF. CDR3 in DNA: TGCGCCAGCAGTGATGCCCGGGATCAAATATCCGACCCGAAATTCCACCTGTTCTTC.